This T cell receptor beta chain emerged from a study of blood T cells in healthy people across ages. Study results and caveats: Comparison with aged donors showed that long-lived donors had more naive CD4+ cells and higher diversity. Among T cells, TCR beta diversity per million cells dropped roughly linearly as age rose.

Combining a sample-barcoded 5' primer with a J-beta primer mix, a second PCR ran for roughly 6 to 12 cycles. Each cDNA molecule was tagged by a template-switch adaptor that had 12 random nucleotides. TCRdb reprocessed the 5' RACE reads with MiXCR, giving one entry per CDR3 protein. The sample consists of about 1,800,000 distinct CDR3 sequences, 28% of them appearing once. This clonotype was observed a few times. Antigen: not known. Total RNA was isolated from each sample in quantities of at least 6 micrograms. The CDR3 is 13 residues long. Trimming took 5 bases from V and 7 from J; bases not matched to a gene: 11. Germline V gene data show CDR1 as DFQATT and CDR2 as SNEGSKA (reference sequence).

The sample taken for sequencing was blood. The chain recombines TRBV20-1 with TRBJ2-7; 7 nucleotides agree with TRBD1. This clonotype was sampled from a woman between 25 and 40 years old in good health. CDR3 region: CSAETGSYSEQYF. The CDR3 nucleotides read TGCAGTGCTGAGACAGGGTCCTATTCAGAGCAGTACTTC.